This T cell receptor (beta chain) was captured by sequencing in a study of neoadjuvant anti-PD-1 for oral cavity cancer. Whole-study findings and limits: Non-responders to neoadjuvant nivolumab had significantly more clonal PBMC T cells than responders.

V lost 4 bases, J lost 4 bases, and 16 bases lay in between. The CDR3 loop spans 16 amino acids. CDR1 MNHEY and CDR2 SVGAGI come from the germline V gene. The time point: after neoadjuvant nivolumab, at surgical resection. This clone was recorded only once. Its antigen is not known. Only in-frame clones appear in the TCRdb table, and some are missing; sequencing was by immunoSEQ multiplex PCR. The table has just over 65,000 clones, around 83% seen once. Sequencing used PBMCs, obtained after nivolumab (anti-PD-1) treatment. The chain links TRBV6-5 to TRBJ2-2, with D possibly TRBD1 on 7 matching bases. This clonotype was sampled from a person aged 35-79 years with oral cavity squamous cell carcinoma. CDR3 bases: TGTGCCAGCAGTTCCCTGGGGCAGGGGGGCACCGGGGAGCTGTTTTTT. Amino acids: CASSSLGQGGTGELFF.